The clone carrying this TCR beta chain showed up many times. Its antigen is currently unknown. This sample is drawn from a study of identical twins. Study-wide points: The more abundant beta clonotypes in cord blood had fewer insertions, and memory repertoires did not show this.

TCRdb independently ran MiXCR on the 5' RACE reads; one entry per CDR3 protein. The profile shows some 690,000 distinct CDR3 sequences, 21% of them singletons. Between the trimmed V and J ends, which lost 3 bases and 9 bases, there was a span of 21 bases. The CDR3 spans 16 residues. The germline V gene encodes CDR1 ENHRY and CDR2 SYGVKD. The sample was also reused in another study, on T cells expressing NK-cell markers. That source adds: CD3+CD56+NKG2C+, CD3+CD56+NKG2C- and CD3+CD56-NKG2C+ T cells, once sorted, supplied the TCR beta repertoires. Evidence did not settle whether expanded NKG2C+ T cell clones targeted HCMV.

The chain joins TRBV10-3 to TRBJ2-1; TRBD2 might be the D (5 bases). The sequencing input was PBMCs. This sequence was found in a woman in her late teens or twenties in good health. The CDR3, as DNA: TGTGCCATCAGTGATTCGGGCGCAACAGCGGTAGGTGAGCAGTTCTTC. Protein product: CAISDSGATAVGEQFF.